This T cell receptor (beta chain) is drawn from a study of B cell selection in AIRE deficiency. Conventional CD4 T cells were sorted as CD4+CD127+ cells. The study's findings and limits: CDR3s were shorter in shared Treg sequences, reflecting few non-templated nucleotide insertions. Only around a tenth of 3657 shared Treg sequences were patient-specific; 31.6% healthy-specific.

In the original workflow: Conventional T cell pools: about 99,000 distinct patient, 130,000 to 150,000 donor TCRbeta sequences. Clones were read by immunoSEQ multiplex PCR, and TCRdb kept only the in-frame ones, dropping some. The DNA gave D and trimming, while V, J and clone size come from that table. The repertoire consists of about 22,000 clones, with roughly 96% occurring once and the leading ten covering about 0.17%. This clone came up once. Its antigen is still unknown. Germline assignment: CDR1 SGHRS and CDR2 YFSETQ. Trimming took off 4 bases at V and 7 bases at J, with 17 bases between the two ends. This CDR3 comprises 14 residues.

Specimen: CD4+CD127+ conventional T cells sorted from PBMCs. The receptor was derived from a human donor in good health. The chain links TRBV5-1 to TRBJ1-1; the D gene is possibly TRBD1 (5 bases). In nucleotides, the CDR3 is TGCGCCAGCAGCGACATTCAGGGATCGGGTGAAGCTTTCTTT. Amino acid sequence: CASSDIQGSGEAFF. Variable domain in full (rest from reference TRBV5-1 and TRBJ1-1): KAGVTQTPRYLIKTRGQQVTLSCSPISGHRSVSWYQQTPGQGLQFLFEYFSETQRNKGNFPGRFSGRQFSNSRSEMNVSTLELGDSALYLCASSDIQGSGEAFFGQGTRLTVV.